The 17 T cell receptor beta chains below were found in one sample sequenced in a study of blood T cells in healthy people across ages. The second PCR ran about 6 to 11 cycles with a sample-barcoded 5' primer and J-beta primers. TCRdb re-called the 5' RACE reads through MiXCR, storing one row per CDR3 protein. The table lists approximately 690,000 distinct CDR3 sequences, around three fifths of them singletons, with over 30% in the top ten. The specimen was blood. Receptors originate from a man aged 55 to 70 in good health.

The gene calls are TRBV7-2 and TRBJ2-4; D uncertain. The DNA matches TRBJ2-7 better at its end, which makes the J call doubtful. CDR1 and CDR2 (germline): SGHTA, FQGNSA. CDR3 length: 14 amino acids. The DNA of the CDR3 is TGTGCCAGCAGCTTAGAGAGTAGGTTCTACGAGCAGTACTTC. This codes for CASSLESRFYEQYF.

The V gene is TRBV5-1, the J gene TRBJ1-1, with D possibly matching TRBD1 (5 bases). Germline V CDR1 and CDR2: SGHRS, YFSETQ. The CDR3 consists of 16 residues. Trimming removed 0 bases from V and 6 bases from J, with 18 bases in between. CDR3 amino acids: CASSLGSPGLDSEAFF. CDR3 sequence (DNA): TGCGCCAGCAGCTTGGGGTCACCGGGACTTGACTCTGAAGCTTTCTTT.

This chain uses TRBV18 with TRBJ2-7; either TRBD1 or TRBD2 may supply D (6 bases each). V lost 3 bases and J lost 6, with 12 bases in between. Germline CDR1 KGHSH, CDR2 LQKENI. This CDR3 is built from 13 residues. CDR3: CASSPRQEGEQYF. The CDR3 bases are TGTGCCAGCTCACCCAGACAGGAGGGCGAGCAGTACTTC.

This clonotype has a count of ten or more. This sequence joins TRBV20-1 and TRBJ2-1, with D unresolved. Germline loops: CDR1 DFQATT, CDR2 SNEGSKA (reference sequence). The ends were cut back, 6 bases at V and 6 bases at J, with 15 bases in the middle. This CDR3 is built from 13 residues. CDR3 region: CSAASPAGNEQFF. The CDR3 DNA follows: TGCAGTGCAGCTTCTCCGGCCGGCAATGAGCAGTTCTTC.

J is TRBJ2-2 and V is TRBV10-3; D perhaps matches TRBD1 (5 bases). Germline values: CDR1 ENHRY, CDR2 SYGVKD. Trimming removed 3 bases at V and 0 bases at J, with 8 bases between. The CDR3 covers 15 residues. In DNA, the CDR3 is TGTGCCATCAGTGACCAGGGCCCGAACACCGGGGAGCTGTTTTTT. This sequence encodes CAISDQGPNTGELFF.

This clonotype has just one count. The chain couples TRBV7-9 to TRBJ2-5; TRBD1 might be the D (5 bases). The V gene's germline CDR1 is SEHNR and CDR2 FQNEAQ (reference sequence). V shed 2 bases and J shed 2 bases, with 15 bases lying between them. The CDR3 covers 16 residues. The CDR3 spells CASSLSRQGGQETQYF. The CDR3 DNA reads TGTGCCAGCAGCTTATCGCGGCAGGGCGGTCAAGAGACCCAGTACTTC.

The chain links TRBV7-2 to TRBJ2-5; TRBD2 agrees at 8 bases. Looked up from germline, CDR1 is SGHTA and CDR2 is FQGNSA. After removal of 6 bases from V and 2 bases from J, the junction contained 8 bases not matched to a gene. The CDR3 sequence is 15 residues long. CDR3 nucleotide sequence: TGTGCCAGCAGGAGTGTACTAGCGGAACAAGAGACCCAGTACTTC. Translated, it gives CASRSVLAEQETQYF.

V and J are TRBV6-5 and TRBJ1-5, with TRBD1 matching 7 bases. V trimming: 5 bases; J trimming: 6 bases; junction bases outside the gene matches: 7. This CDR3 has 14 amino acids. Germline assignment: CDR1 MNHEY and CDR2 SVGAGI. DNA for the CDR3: TGTGCCAGCAGTCCAACAGGGGTAGGTCAGCCCCAGCATTTT. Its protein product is CASSPTGVGQPQHF.

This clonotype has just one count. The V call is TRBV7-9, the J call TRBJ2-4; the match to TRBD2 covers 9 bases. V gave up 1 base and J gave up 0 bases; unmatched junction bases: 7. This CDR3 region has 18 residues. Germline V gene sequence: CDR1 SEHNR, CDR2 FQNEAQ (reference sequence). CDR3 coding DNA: TGTGCCAGCAGCTTAGGACTAGCGGTTCCTCTAGCCAAAAACATTCAGTACTTC. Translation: CASSLGLAVPLAKNIQYF. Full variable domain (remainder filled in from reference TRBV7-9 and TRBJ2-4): DTGVSQNPRHKITKRGQNVTFRCDPISEHNRLYWYRQTLGQGPEFLTYFQNEAQLEKSRLLSDRFSAERPKGSFSTLEIQRTEQGDSAMYLCASSLGLAVPLAKNIQYFGAGTRLSVL.

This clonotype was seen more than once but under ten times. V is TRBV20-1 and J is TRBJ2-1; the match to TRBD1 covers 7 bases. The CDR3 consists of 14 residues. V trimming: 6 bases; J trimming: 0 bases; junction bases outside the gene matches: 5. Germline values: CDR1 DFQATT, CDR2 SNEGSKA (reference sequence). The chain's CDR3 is CSAVTGASYNEQFF. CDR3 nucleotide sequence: TGCAGTGCCGTAACAGGGGCCTCCTACAATGAGCAGTTCTTC.

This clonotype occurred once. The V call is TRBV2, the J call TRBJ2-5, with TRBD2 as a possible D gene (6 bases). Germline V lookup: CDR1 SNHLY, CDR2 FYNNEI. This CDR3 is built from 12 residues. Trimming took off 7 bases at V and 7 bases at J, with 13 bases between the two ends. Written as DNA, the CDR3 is TGTGCCAGCACCCTAGCGAGGGGGACCCAGTACTTC. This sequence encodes CASTLARGTQYF.

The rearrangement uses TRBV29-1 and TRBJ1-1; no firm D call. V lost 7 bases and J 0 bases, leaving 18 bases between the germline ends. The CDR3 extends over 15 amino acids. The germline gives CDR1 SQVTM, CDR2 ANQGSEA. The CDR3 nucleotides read TGCAGCGGATCCGGGTCAAGCGGCATGAACACTGAAGCTTTCTTT. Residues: CSGSGSSGMNTEAFF.

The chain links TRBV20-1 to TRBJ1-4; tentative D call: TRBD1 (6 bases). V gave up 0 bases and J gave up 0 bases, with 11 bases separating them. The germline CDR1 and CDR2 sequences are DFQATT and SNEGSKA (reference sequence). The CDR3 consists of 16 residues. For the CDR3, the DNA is TGCAGTGCTAGAGATCGGACAGTCCCAACTAATGAAAAACTGTTTTTT. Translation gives CSARDRTVPTNEKLFF.

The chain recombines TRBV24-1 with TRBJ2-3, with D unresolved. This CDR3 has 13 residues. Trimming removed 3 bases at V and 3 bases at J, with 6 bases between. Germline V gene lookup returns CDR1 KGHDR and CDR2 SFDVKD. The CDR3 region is CATSDGLTDTQYF. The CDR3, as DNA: TGTGCCACCAGTGATGGATTAACAGATACGCAGTATTTT.

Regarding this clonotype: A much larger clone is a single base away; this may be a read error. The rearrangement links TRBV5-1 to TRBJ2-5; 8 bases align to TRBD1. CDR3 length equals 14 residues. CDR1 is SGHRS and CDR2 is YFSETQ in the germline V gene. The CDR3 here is CASSLQGDQETQCF. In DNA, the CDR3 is TGCGCCAGCAGCTTACAGGGGGATCAAGAGACCCAGTGCTTC.

The CDR3 loop reads CSARQEKNSPLHF. Written as DNA, the CDR3 is TGCAGCGCCCGACAGGAGAAGAATTCACCCCTCCACTTT. The J gene is TRBJ1-6, the V gene TRBV29-1; D is perhaps TRBD1 (6 bases). CDR1 and CDR2 from the germline V gene are SQVTM and ANQGSEA. The CDR3 totals 13 residues. V was pared by 7 bases and J by 7 bases, with 14 bases between.

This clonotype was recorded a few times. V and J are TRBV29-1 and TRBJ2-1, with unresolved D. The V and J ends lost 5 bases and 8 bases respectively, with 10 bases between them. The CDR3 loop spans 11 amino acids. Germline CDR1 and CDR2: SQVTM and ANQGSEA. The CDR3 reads CSVRGFDEQFF. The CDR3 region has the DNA TGCAGCGTTCGTGGGTTCGATGAGCAGTTCTTC.